This T cell receptor beta chain was captured by sequencing in a study of T cells in Graves' hyperthyroidism and ophthalmopathy. V trimming: 5 bases; J trimming: 0 bases; junction bases outside the gene matches: 4. The CDR3 is 14 amino acids. Germline loops: CDR1 DFQATT, CDR2 SNEGSKA (reference sequence). From RNA transcripts, TCR beta CDR3 regions were amplified. The study used the HTBI primer set for a first-round RT-PCR of the TCR CDR3. TCRdb redid the calling of the multiplex PCR reads with MiXCR, one entry per CDR3 protein. The top ten hold 9.5% to 13% of the sample, which has about 98,000 distinct CDR3 sequences, roughly 40% seen once. This clonotype was counted at least ten times.

This TCR was sampled from a woman in her 30s with Graves' hyperthyroidism. This rearrangement joins TRBV20-1 to TRBJ1-5; TRBD1 agrees at 7 bases. Material for sequencing was peripheral blood or thyroid tissue (not recorded which). DNA for the CDR3: TGCAGTGCTTGGACAGGCAATAGCAATCAGCCCCAGCATTTT. Residues: CSAWTGNSNQPQHF.